This is a list of T cell receptor beta chains from one sample in a study of blood T cell repertoires in COVID-19. The table came from immunoSEQ multiplex PCR; TCRdb's copy has only in-frame clones and leaves some out. This sample yields about 140,000 clones, of which less than 90% are seen a single time; 2.5% to 3% belongs to the top ten. The sample taken for sequencing was peripheral blood. The receptor set was obtained from a human donor with COVID-19, enrolled during active disease. The donor label of this sample is uncertain. The CDR3 runs from the conserved cysteine through the conserved F or W. D genes are given only for firm matches. The size entry is marked missing in some rows and otherwise reads once, few, many or a size class.

V gene	D gene	J gene	clone size	CDR3 protein	CDR3 DNA
TRBV12-3/TRBV12-4	-	TRBJ2-7	-	CASTTGIDEQYF	TGTGCCAGCACTACAGGGATCGACGAGCAGTACTTC
TRBV6-1	-	TRBJ1-4	-	CASSEFRGSGEKLFF	TGTGCCAGCAGTGAATTTAGGGGTTCTGGTGAAAAACTGTTTTTT
TRBV19	-	TRBJ1-1	-	CASSISVPNTEAFF	TGTGCCAGTAGTATTTCGGTACCCAACACTGAAGCTTTCTTT
TRBV7-9	TRBD1	TRBJ2-7	few	CASSLDRGSVEQYF	TGTGCCAGCAGCTTGGACAGGGGGTCTGTCGAGCAGTACTTC
TRBV5-1	-	TRBJ1-2	-	CASSLVHRALVSGGYTF	TGCGCCAGCAGCTTGGTACACAGAGCCCTGGTTTCTGGTGGCTACACCTTC
TRBV15	TRBD2	TRBJ2-5	-	CATSRRSSGGAAQYF	TGTGCCACCAGCAGACGGTCTAGCGGGGGGGCGGCCCAGTACTTC
TRBV6-6	-	TRBJ1-6	-	CASSRLGGLWDPTPLHF	TGTGCCAGCAGTCGCCTGGGGGGTTTGTGGGACCCGACGCCCCTCCACTTT
TRBV30	TRBD1	TRBJ1-1	-	CACSGQGNTEAFF	TGTGCCTGTAGTGGACAGGGAAACACTGAAGCTTTCTTT
TRBV12-3/TRBV12-4	-	TRBJ1-2	-	CASTPRAGFGYTF	TGTGCCAGCACCCCCCGGGCGGGGTTCGGCTACACCTTC
TRBV18	TRBD1	TRBJ1-2	-	CASSPRAPGTGTNYGYTF	TGTGCCAGCTCACCAAGGGCGCCCGGGACAGGGACAAACTATGGCTACACCTTC
TRBV6-1	TRBD2	TRBJ2-3	-	CASSEKRGGRTDTQYF	TGTGCCAGCAGTGAAAAGCGGGGGGGCAGAACAGATACGCAGTATTTT
TRBV27	-	TRBJ1-4	-	CASSPSRAWVATNEKLFF	TGTGCCAGCAGCCCCTCCAGGGCCTGGGTAGCAACTAATGAAAAACTGTTTTTT
TRBV7-3	TRBD1	TRBJ2-5	-	CASSPTGGETQYF	TGTGCCAGCAGCCCAACAGGGGGAGAGACCCAGTACTTC
TRBV27	-	TRBJ2-7	-	CASSLSFRGKRSYEQYF	TGTGCCAGCAGTTTATCTTTCCGGGGGAAGCGTTCCTACGAGCAGTACTTC
TRBV29-1	TRBD1	TRBJ1-2	-	CSVDRGEIGYGYTF	TGCAGCGTTGACAGGGGGGAAATTGGCTATGGCTACACCTTC
TRBV28	TRBD1	TRBJ1-1	-	CASSQNRGFAEAFF	TGTGCCAGCAGCCAAAACAGGGGATTCGCTGAAGCTTTCTTT
TRBV11-2	TRBD1	TRBJ1-1	-	CASSYGDRGRGTEAFF	TGTGCCAGCAGCTATGGGGACAGGGGGCGCGGGACTGAAGCTTTCTTT
TRBV5-6	-	TRBJ1-1	-	CASSLYPRRGEAFF	TGTGCCAGCAGCTTATATCCTCGCCGAGGGGAAGCTTTCTTT
TRBV18	TRBD1	TRBJ1-2	-	CASSGQGFEGYTF	TGTGCCAGCTCGGGACAGGGGTTTGAAGGCTACACCTTC
TRBV21-1	-	TRBJ2-6	-	CASPPNPQGLSGANVLTF	TGTGCCAGTCCCCCAAACCCCCAGGGCCTCTCTGGGGCCAACGTCCTGACTTTC
TRBV6-1	-	TRBJ1-5	-	CASSDINYSNQPQHF	TGTGCCAGCAGTGATATCAACTATAGCAATCAGCCCCAGCATTTT
TRBV6-5	-	TRBJ2-1	-	CASSYTHQDNEQFF	TGTGCCAGCAGTTATACTCATCAGGACAATGAGCAGTTCTTC
TRBV27	-	TRBJ2-7	-	CASSRPRSYEQYF	TGTGCCAGCAGCCGTCCGAGAAGCTACGAGCAGTACTTC
TRBV3-1/TRBV3-2	TRBD1	TRBJ1-6	-	CASSRDPNRGRNSPLHF	TGTGCCAGCAGCCGTGACCCTAACAGGGGTCGGAATTCACCCCTCCACTTT
TRBV30	-	TRBJ1-5	few	CAWSVDNNQPQHF	TGTGCCTGGAGCGTGGACAACAATCAGCCCCAGCATTTT
TRBV11-3	-	TRBJ2-5	-	CASSLSRETQYF	TGTGCCAGCAGCTTAAGTAGAGAGACCCAGTACTTC
TRBV11-3	-	TRBJ2-2	-	CASSPEGFNTGELFF	TGTGCCAGCAGCCCGGAGGGGTTTAACACCGGGGAGCTGTTTTTT